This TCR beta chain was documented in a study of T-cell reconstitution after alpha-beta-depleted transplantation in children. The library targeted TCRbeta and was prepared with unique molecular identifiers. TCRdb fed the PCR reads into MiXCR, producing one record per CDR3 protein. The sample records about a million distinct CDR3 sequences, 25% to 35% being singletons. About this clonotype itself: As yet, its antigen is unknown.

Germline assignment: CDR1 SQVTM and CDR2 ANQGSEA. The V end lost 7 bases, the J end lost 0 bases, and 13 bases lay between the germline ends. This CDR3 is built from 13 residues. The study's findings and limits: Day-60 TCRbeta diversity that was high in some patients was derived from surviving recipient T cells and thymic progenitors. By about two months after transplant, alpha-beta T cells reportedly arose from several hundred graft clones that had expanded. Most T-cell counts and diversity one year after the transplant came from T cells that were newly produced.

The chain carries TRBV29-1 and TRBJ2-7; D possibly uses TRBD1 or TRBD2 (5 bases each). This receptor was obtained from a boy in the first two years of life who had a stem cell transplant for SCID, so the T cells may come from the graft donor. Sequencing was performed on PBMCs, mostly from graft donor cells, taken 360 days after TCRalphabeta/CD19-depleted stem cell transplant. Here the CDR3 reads CSASGTDSYEQYF. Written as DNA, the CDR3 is TGCAGCGCTTCCGGGACCGACTCCTACGAGCAGTACTTC.